Listed here are 16 T cell receptor beta chains from one sample, sequenced in a study of Ad26.COV2.S vaccination and SARS-CoV-2 variants. Repertoires were generated with immunoSEQ multiplex PCR, while TCRdb's copy carries only in-frame clones and drops some. Altogether a few hundred thousand clones are present, about four fifths being singletons, with the ten largest covering just under 7.5%. The treatment denotes: 15 to 20 received Ad26.COV2.S at low or high dose, single or two shots; 5 received placebo; per-sample allocation not given. The samples date from day 63 after the first vaccine or placebo injection. This sample comprised peripheral blood, obtained in a trial of Ad26.COV2.S vaccine versus placebo. The source is a person between 18 and 65 years old who received the Ad26.COV2.S COVID-19 vaccine or a placebo.

This clone appeared a single time. This rearrangement joins TRBV5-1 to TRBJ1-1, with D unclear. With 0 bases removed from V and 0 bases from J, the gap between germline ends came to 6 bases. CDR1 SGHRS and CDR2 YFSETQ come from the germline V gene. The CDR3 runs 14 residues. In DNA, the CDR3 is TGCGCCAGCAGCTTGGATGGCATGAACACTGAAGCTTTCTTT. Encoded protein: CASSLDGMNTEAFF.

This clone has a single count. V and J are TRBV11-2 and TRBJ1-6; 8 nucleotides line up with TRBD1. Losses at the gene ends were 4 bases for V and 16 bases for J; bases not matched to a gene: 3. The germline V gene encodes CDR1 SGHAT and CDR2 FQNNGV. The CDR3 is 11 residues long. The CDR3 loop is CASSSGQGLHF. The CDR3 DNA reads as TGTGCCAGCAGCTCCGGACAGGGTCTCCACTTT.

This clone was seen just once. The V gene is TRBV11-3, the J gene TRBJ2-2; D call uncertain. From germline, CDR1 is SGHNT and CDR2 YENEEA. This CDR3 has 14 residues. Trimming took off 7 bases at V and 3 bases at J, with 12 bases between the two ends. The CDR3 sequence is CASTSVRDTGELFF. DNA for the CDR3: TGTGCCAGCACCTCGGTTAGGGACACCGGGGAGCTGTTTTTT.

The chain has TRBV9 and TRBJ2-7; D unresolved. V lost 1 base and J 4 bases, leaving 15 bases between the germline ends. The CDR3 spans 15 residues. The germline V gene encodes CDR1 SGDLS and CDR2 YYNGEE. The CDR3 bases are TGTGCCAGCAGCGTAACGGCAGCGATAGGGTACGAGCAGTACTTC. It yields the protein CASSVTAAIGYEQYF.

V usage is TRBV15 and J usage is TRBJ1-1; D is ambiguous. V lost 1 base and J lost 1, with 4 bases in between. Germline CDR1 reads LNHNV; CDR2 reads YYDKDF (reference sequence). CDR3 size: 13 residues. CDR3 in DNA: TGTGCCACCAGCAGAGGACAGAACACTGAAGCTTTCTTT. Its protein product is CATSRGQNTEAFF. Based on the CDR3 plus reference TRBV15 and TRBJ1-1, the full variable domain is DAMVIQNPRYQVTQFGKPVTLSCSQTLNHNVMYWYQQKSSQAPKLLFHYYDKDFNNEADTPDNFQSRRPNTSFCFLDIRSPGLGDTAMYLCATSRGQNTEAFFGQGTRLTVV.

V usage is TRBV6-5 and J usage is TRBJ2-7; 7 nucleotides match TRBD1. J lost 3 bases, V lost 2 bases, and 7 bases had no gene match. The CDR3 runs to 15 residues. CDR1 is MNHEY, CDR2 SVGAGI, per germline. The CDR3 loop reads CASSYTQTGNYEQYF. CDR3 bases: TGTGCCAGCAGTTACACGCAGACAGGGAACTACGAGCAGTACTTC.

The genes are TRBV5-1 and TRBJ2-3; no clear D. The V gene's germline CDR1 is SGHRS and CDR2 YFSETQ. This CDR3 contains 14 residues. Trimming took off 0 bases at V and 6 bases at J, with 11 bases between the two ends. CDR3 sequence (DNA): TGCGCCAGCAGCTTGGTGGGCAGTTTGGATACGCAGTATTTT. Translated, it gives CASSLVGSLDTQYF.

The chain joins TRBV9 to TRBJ2-5; TRBD2 is a possible D gene (6 bases). Trimming shortened V by 1 base and J by 5 bases, and 15 bases separated the two germline ends. Per germline, CDR1 SGDLS and CDR2 YYNGEE. The length of the CDR3 is 15 residues. The CDR3 protein is CASSVLGGVRETQYF. The CDR3 DNA reads TGTGCCAGCAGCGTATTGGGGGGTGTACGGGAGACCCAGTACTTC. Variable domain in full (rest from reference TRBV9 and TRBJ2-5): DSGVTQTPKHLITATGQRVTLRCSPRSGDLSVYWYQQSLDQGLQFLIQYYNGEERAKGNILERFSAQQFPDLHSELNLSSLELGDSALYFCASSVLGGVRETQYFGPGTRLLVL.

The chain has TRBV9 and TRBJ1-5, with D uncertain. Trimming took 4 bases from V and 5 from J, leaving 10 bases between them. The CDR3 contains 13 residues. Germline CDR1 and CDR2: SGDLS and YYNGEE. In DNA form, the CDR3 reads TGTGCCAGCAGCACCACCCCAGATCAGCCCCAGCATTTT. It specifies CASSTTPDQPQHF.

The chain recombines TRBV5-1 with TRBJ2-3, with TRBD2 identical over 7 bases. V was clipped by 4 bases and J by 6 bases; unmatched bases: 11. CDR1 is SGHRS, CDR2 YFSETQ, per germline. The CDR3 spans 15 residues. This chain's CDR3 is CASSRGSAATDTQYF. For the CDR3, the DNA is TGCGCCAGCAGCCGCGGGAGCGCCGCCACGGATACGCAGTATTTT.

The chain is built from TRBV12-3 or TRBV12-4 and TRBJ2-1; TRBD1 or TRBD2 may be the D gene (5 bases each). The CDR3 is 12 amino acids. The germline V and J ends were trimmed by 6 bases and 8 bases, with 11 bases remaining between them. The CDR3 protein is CASRILGDEQFF. DNA of the CDR3: TGTGCCAGCAGAATACTGGGGGATGAGCAGTTCTTC.

The chain joins TRBV29-1 to TRBJ2-3; D possibly corresponds to TRBD2 (5 bases). The CDR3 has 14 residues. Germline V gives CDR1 SQVTM, CDR2 ANQGSEA. V was trimmed by 5 bases and J by 9 bases, leaving 21 bases between them. Here the CDR3 reads CSVPSWSGMGTQYF. The CDR3 nucleotides read TGCAGCGTTCCCTCCTGGTCGGGGATGGGGACGCAGTATTTT.

The chain couples TRBV25-1 to TRBJ1-1, with 7 nucleotides matching TRBD1. The junction had 9 bases not matched to a gene; V was cut back by 6 bases and J by 5 bases. Germline V lookup: CDR1 MGHDK, CDR2 SYGVNS. This CDR3 has 14 residues. CDR3 bases: TGTGCCAGCAGCCTGACAGGGAGGAAGACTGAAGCTTTCTTT. Encoded protein: CASSLTGRKTEAFF. Full variable domain (outside the CDR3, taken from reference TRBV25-1 and TRBJ1-1): EADIYQTPRYLVIGTGKKITLECSQTMGHDKMYWYQQDPGMELHLIHYSYGVNSTEKGDLSSESTVSRIRTEHFPLTLESARPSHTSQYLCASSLTGRKTEAFFGQGTRLTVV.

The chain couples TRBV3-1 (or the pseudogene TRBV3-2) to TRBJ1-2; perhaps TRBD1 as D (5 bases). V gave up 0 bases and J gave up 3 bases, with 11 bases separating them. There are 15 residues in the CDR3. Germline-derived CDR1 and CDR2 are LGHDT and YNNKEL (reference sequence). CDR3 nucleotide sequence: TGTGCCAGCAGCCAAGATATACAGGCCCACTATGGCTACACCTTC. Its protein product is CASSQDIQAHYGYTF.

This clone was counted a single time. The V gene is TRBV11-1, the J gene TRBJ2-6; D gene unclear. CDR1 is SGHAT, CDR2 FQDESV, per germline (reference sequence). V lost 5 bases, J lost 4 bases, and 15 bases lay in between. The CDR3 runs 16 residues. The CDR3 loop reads CASSPNYAVGANVLTF. CDR3 sequence (DNA): TGTGCCAGCAGCCCTAATTACGCCGTCGGGGCCAACGTCCTGACTTTC. Variable domain in full (rest from reference TRBV11-1 and TRBJ2-6): EAEVAQSPRYKITEKSQAVAFWCDPISGHATLYWYRQILGQGPELLVQFQDESVVDDSQLPKDRFSAERLKGVDSTLKIQPAELGDSAMYLCASSPNYAVGANVLTFGAGSRLTVL.

The rearrangement links TRBV6-5 to TRBJ1-1; no firm D call. V lost 7 bases and J 6 bases, leaving 9 bases between the germline ends. This CDR3 contains 11 residues. In germline, CDR1 is MNHEY, CDR2 SVGAGI. CDR3 in DNA: TGTGCCAGCACCTGGCTCCCTGAAGCTTTCTTT. This gives the protein CASTWLPEAFF.